Described below is a single T cell receptor beta chain sequence and its context. Assay used: immunoSEQ multiplex PCR; TCRdb lists only in-frame clones, some missing. The repertoire holds around 610,000 clones, with roughly 95% as singletons. These data are taken from a study of shared clonotypes between healthy human individuals. Naive CD8 cells comprised CD45RO-negative, CCR7-positively selected cells, excluding terminally differentiated effector memory CD45RA+ cells. V lost 7 bases, J lost 5 bases, and 17 bases lay in between. CDR1 MDHEN and CDR2 SYDVKM come from the germline V gene. This CDR3 is 14 amino acids long.

The receptor was derived from a woman in her twenties or thirties in good health. Material: naive CD8+ T cells sorted from blood. This sequence joins TRBV28 and TRBJ2-5, with D perhaps TRBD2 (6 bases). The CDR3 here is CASTSREWGETQYF. Written as DNA, the CDR3 is TGTGCCAGCACCTCCCGGGAGTGGGGTGAGACCCAGTACTTC.